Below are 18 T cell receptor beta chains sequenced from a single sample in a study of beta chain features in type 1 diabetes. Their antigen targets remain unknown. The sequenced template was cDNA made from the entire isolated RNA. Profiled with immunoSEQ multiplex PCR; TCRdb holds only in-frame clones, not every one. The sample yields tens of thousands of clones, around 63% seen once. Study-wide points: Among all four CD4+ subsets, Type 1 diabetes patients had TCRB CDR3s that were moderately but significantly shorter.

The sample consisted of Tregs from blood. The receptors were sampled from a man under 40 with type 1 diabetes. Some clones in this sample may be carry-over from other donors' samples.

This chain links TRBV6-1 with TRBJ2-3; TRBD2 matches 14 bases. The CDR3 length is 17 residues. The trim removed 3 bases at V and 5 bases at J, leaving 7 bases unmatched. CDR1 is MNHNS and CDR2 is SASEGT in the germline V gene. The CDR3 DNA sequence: TGTGCCAGCAGTGACCTAGGACTAGCGGGGGGAGGAGATACGCAGTATTTT. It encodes CASSDLGLAGGGDTQYF.

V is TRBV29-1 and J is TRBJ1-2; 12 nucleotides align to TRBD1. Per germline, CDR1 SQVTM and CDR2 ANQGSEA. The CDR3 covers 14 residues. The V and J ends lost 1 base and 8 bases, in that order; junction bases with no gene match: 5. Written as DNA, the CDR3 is TGCAGCGTTGAAGGGGACAGGGGGCGGTCAGGCTACACCTTC. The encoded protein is CSVEGDRGRSGYTF.

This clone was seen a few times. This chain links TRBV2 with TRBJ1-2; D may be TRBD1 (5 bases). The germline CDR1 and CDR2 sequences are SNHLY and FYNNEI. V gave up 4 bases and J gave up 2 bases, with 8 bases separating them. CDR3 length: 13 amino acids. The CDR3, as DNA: TGTGCCAGCAGTGGCCAGGGAAACTATGGCTACACCTTC. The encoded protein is CASSGQGNYGYTF.

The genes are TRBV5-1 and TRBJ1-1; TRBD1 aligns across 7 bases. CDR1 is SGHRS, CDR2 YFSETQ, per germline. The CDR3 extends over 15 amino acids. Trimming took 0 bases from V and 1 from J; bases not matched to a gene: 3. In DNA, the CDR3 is TGCGCCAGCAGCTTGGGGGACAGACCGAACACTGAAGCTTTCTTT. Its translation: CASSLGDRPNTEAFF.

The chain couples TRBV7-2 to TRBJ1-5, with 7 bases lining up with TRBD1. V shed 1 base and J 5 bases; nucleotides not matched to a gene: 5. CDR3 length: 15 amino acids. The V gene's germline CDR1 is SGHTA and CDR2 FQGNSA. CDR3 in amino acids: CASSLDARGYQPQHF. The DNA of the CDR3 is TGTGCCAGCAGCTTAGATGCCAGGGGGTATCAGCCCCAGCATTTT.

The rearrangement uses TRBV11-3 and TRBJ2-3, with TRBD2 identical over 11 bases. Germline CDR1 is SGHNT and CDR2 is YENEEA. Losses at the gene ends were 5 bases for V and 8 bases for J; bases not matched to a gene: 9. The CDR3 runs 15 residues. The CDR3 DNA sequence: TGTGCCAGCAGCCTTACTAGCGGGGGCAAGGGTACGCAGTATTTT. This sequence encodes CASSLTSGGKGTQYF.

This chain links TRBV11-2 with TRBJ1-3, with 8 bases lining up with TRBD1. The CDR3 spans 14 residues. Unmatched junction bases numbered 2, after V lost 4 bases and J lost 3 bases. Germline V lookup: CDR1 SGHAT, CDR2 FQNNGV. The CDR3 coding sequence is TGTGCCAGCAGCTCGACAGGGGTTGGAAACACCATATATTTT. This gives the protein CASSSTGVGNTIYF. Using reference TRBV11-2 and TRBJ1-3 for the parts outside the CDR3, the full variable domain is EAGVAQSPRYKIIEKRQSVAFWCNPISGHATLYWYQQILGQGPKLLIQFQNNGVVDDSQLPKDRFSAERLKGVDSTLKIQPAKLEDSAVYLCASSSTGVGNTIYFGEGSWLTVV.

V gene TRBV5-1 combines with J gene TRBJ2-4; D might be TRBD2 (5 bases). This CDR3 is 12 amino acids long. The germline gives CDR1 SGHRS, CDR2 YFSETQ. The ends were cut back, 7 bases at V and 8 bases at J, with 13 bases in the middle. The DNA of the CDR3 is TGCGCCAGCTCACGCGACGGGGACATTCAGTACTTC. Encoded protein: CASSRDGDIQYF.

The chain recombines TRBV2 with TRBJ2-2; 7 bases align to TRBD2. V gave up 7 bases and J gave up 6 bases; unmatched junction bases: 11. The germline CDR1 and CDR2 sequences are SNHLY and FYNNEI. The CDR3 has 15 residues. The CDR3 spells CASTPGLSGAGELFF. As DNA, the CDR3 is TGTGCCAGCACGCCGGGATTGAGCGGGGCCGGGGAGCTGTTTTTT.

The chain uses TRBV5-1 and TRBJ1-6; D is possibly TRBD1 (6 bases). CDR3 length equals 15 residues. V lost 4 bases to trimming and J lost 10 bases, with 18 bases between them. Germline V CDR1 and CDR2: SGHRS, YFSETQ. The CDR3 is CASSNLPGRGSPLHF. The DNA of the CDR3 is TGCGCCAGCAGCAACCTCCCGGGCAGGGGCTCACCCCTCCACTTT.

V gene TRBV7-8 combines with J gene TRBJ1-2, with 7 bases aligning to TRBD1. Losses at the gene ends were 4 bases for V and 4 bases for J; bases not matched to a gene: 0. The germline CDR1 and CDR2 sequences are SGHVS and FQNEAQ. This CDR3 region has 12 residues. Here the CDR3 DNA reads TGTGCCAGCAGCTGGGACAGCTATGGCTACACCTTC. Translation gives CASSWDSYGYTF.

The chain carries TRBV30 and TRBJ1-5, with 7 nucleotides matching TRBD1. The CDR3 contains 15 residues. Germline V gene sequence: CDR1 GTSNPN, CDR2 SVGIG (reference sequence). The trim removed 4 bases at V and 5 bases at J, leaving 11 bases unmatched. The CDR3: CAWTRGGTEYQPQHF. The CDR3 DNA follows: TGTGCCTGGACCCGAGGAGGGACAGAATATCAGCCCCAGCATTTT. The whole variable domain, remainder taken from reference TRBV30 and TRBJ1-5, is SQTIHQWPATLVQPVGSPLSLECTVEGTSNPNLYWYRQAAGRGLQLLFYSVGIGQISSEVPQNLSASRPQDRQFILSSKKLLLSDSGFYLCAWTRGGTEYQPQHFGDGTRLSIL.

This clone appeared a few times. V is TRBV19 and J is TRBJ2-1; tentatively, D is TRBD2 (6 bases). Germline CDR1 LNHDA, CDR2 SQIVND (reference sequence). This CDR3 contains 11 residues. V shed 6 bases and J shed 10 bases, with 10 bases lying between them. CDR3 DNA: TGTGCCAGTAGCCGGGGGTGGGAGCAGTTCTTC. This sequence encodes CASSRGWEQFF.

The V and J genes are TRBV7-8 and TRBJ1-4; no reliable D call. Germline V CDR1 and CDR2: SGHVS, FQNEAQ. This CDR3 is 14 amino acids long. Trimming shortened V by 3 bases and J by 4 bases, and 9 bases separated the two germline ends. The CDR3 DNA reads TGTGCCAGCAGCTTCGGCGGAGATAATGAAAAACTGTTTTTT. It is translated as CASSFGGDNEKLFF.

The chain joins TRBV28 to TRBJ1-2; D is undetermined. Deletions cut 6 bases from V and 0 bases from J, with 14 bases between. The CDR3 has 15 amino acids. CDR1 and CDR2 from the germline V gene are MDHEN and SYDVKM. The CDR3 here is CASSPAEGANYGYTF. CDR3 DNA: TGTGCCAGCAGCCCCGCGGAAGGAGCTAACTATGGCTACACCTTC.

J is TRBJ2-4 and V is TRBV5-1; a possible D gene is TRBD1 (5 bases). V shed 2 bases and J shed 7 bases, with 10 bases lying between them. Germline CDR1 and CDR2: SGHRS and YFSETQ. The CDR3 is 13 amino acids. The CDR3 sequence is CASSLTGRNIQYF. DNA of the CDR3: TGCGCCAGCAGCTTAACAGGTCGGAACATTCAGTACTTC.

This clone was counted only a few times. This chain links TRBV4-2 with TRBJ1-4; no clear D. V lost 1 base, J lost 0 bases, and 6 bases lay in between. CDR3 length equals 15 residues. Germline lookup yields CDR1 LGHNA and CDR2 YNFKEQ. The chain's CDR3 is CASSQVPPTNEKLFF. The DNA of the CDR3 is TGTGCCAGCAGCCAAGTTCCTCCAACTAATGAAAAACTGTTTTTT.

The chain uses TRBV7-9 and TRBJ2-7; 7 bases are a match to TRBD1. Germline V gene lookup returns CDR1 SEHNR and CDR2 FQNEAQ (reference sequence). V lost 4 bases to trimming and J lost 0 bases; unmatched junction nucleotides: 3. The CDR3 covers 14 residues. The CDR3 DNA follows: TGTGCCAGCAGCTCCCGACAGGGCTCCTACGAGCAGTACTTC. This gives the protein CASSSRQGSYEQYF.